This TCR beta chain was sequenced for a study of shared clonotypes between healthy human individuals. Broader study findings: A limitation of the genetic and exposure-history diversity represented arose from few donors.

Notes on this clone: Its antigen is unidentified.

Repertoires were generated with immunoSEQ multiplex PCR, while TCRdb's copy carries only in-frame clones and drops some. The table has about 600,000 clones, less than 98% seen once. V shed 5 bases and J 6 bases; nucleotides not matched to a gene: 8. The germline V gene has CDR1 LNHDA and CDR2 SQIVND (reference sequence). This CDR3 has 15 amino acids. Material: naive CD4+ T cells sorted from blood. Subset specified: CD45RA+ positively selected. The V call is TRBV19, the J call TRBJ2-2, with 8 bases aligning to TRBD2. The clonotype comes from a woman in her thirties in good health. The CDR3 nucleotides read TGTGCCAGTAGTCCTCCCGGGAGGGCCCCCGGGGAGCTGTTTTTT. The encoded protein is CASSPPGRAPGELFF. The variable domain in full, with the rest retrieved from reference TRBV19 and TRBJ2-2, is DGGITQSPKYLFRKEGQNVTLSCEQNLNHDAMYWYRQDPGQGLRLIYYSQIVNDFQKGDIAEGYSVSREKKESFPLTVTSAQKNPTAFYLCASSPPGRAPGELFFGEGSRLTVL.